Listed here is a single T cell receptor beta chain. Germline CDR1 SGHDT, CDR2 YYEEEE. This CDR3 contains 17 residues. V was trimmed by 1 base and J by 4 bases, leaving 20 bases between them. This sample was included in a study of shared clonotypes between healthy human individuals. Study overall: A few men and a couple of women, aged 18 to 49, were donors.

Several immunoSEQ plates received, in even portions, the genomic DNA of each subset. TCRdb keeps only in-frame clones here, not all; method: immunoSEQ multiplex PCR. The sample includes some 690,000 clones, roughly 91% of them seen just once. The sample consisted of memory CD8+ T cells from PBMCs. The subset: CD45RO+ cells pooled with CCR7-negative TemRA cells. The sequence was obtained from a man between 18 and 29 years old in good health. Some clones in this sample may be carry-over from other donors' samples. The rearrangement links TRBV5-6 to TRBJ1-1; weak D call: TRBD1 (6 bases). The CDR3 DNA is TGTGCCAGCAGCTTGAGGCCACGGGGGCGCGACATCACTGAAGCTTTCTTT. Amino acids: CASSLRPRGRDITEAFF.